This entry is about one T cell receptor (beta chain). Its antigen is currently not known. No much larger clone exists at a distance of one base, and base qualities are not known. The record originates from a study of T cells in localized non-small cell lung cancer (dated by TCRdb to about 2020). In terms of the full investigation: The study analyzed T cell repertoires of approximately 240 early-stage NSCLC patients, comparing tumors and uninvolved tumor-adjacent lungs. The cohort was made up of approximately 250 treatment-naive NSCLC patients whose localized lung tumors had been resected. NSCLC patients had a mean age of approximately 66 years, and approximately 140 were male and about a hundred female.

At diagnosis, peripheral blood, uninvolved tumor-adjacent lung and tumor were collected and stored as a combination of fresh-frozen and FFPE material. TCR beta CDR3 regions were sequenced from DNA using the immunoSEQ Assay. The published analysis was carried out like this. T cell density was computed as TCR beta template counts normalized to usable DNA estimated by amplifying housekeeping genes. Richness was estimated with the preseqR package, extrapolating to 400,000 templates for PBMC samples and 120,000 templates for tissue samples. Clonality was calculated as one minus Pielou's evenness. Tissue-enriched TCRs were identified through differential abundance testing performed on productive amino-acid clonotypes, with a minimum total count of 5 and an alpha of 0.1. Repertoire overlap between compartments was quantified with the Jaccard Index and Morisita Overlap Index. GLIPH clustered TCR beta CDR3s with public tetramer-defined viral CDR3s; viral motifs required at least three viral sequences plus V-gene enrichment. This is the immuneACCESS table as TCRdb keeps it, with only in-frame sequences that have V and J called. A part of the clones is gone; compared with another copy, unresolved V genes explain less than half, and the rest is unexplained. V and J calls plus clone size are reproduced from that table; the DNA served to infer D and trimming. The sample table contains roughly 5,800 clones; only one count was recorded for around a quarter of them. The ten top clones hold around a tenth of the sample.

From the cysteine up to the phenylalanine, the CDR3 has a length of 14 residues. Kept here is only the CDR3 DNA, which spans 42 bases and is read in frame from base 1. Taken from the germline V gene, the CDR1 and CDR2 loops are SGHRS and YFSETQ. The research as a whole found: Because multi-region tumor sequencing was not performed, intratumor heterogeneity could not be ruled out. Uninvolved tumor-adjacent lung showed the highest T cell clonality, higher than tumor, which suggests more focused antigenic responses in the uninvolved tumor-adjacent lung. Because the study design was exploratory, TCR variables were selected using unadjusted p-values without false-discovery rate correction. Higher T cell density in blood was associated with longer overall survival, whereas higher clonality in adjacent lung was associated with shorter survival. Of the top 100 tumor clones, a median of approximately 60 were detected in paired uninvolved adjacent lung; under 35 were also among that lung's top 100.

This clonotype was sampled from a female donor of 60 years or more with stage I lung adenocarcinoma. The sequences come from lung tumor tissue, collected before any cancer treatment. The chain was built from TRBV5-1 and TRBJ2-2, with 8 bases aligning to TRBD1. The CDR3 protein sequence reads: CASQGAANTGELFF. The nucleotide sequence reads as follows: TGCGCTTCCCAGGGGGCAGCGAACACCGGGGAGCTGTTTTTT.